The clone carrying this TCR beta chain occurred many times. Using RNA transcripts as the source, TCR beta CDR3 regions were amplified. When the TCR CDR3 underwent first-round RT-PCR, the HTBI primer set was used. Using its own MiXCR run on the multiplex PCR reads, TCRdb lists one record per CDR3 protein. The table has around 500,000 distinct CDR3 sequences, roughly 14% seen once. These data come from a study of T cells in Graves' hyperthyroidism and ophthalmopathy. Study-wide context: Sampling of peripheral blood happened at initial diagnosis, prior to any treatment.

Patients aged 18 to 65 had newly diagnosed hyperthyroidism that had lasted under 2 months. Exclusion criteria comprised uncontrolled infection, other autoimmune disease, pregnancy or lactation. The CDR3 totals 14 residues. Trimming cost V 6 bases and J 0 bases, with 12 bases left between them. CDR1 and CDR2 (germline): SGDLS, YYNGEE. The TCR comes from a woman aged 18-35 years with Graves' hyperthyroidism. The sequencing input was blood. This chain connects TRBV9 to TRBJ1-1; D ambiguous. CDR3 region: CASTGGWLNTEAFF. As DNA, the CDR3 is TGTGCCAGCACAGGAGGATGGTTGAACACTGAAGCTTTCTTT. The full variable domain, in which reference TRBV9 and TRBJ1-1 provide the parts outside the CDR3, is DSGVTQTPKHLITATGQRVTLRCSPRSGDLSVYWYQQSLDQGLQFLIQYYNGEERAKGNILERFSAQQFPDLHSELNLSSLELGDSALYFCASTGGWLNTEAFFGQGTRLTVV.